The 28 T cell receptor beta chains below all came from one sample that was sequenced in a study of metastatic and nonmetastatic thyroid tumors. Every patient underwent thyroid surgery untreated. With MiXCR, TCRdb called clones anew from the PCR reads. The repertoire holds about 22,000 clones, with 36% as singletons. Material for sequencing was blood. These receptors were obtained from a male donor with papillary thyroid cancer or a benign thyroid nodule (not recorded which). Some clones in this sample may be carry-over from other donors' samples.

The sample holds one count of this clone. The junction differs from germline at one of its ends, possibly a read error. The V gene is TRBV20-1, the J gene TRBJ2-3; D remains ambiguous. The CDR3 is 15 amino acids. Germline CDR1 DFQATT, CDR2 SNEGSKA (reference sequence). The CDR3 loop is CSARGNIGPTDTQYF. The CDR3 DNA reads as TGCAGTGCTAGAGGGAACATCGGGCCCACAGATACACAGTATTTT.

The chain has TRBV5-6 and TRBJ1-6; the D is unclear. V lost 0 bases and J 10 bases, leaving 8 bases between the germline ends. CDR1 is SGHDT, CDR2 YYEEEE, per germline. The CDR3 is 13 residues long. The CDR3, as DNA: TGTGCCAGCAGCTTGGGTACGGGATCACCCCTCCACTTT. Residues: CASSLGTGSPLHF. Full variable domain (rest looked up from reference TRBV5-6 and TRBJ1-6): DAGVTQSPTHLIKTRGQQVTLRCSPKSGHDTVSWYQQALGQGPQFIFQYYEEEERQRGNFPDRFSGHQFPNYSSELNVNALLLGDSALYLCASSLGTGSPLHFGNGTRLTVT.

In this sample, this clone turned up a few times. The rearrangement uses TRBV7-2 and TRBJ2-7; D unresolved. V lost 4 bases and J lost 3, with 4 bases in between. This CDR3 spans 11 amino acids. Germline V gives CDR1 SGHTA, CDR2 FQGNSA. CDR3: CASSYFYEQYF. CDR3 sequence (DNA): TGTGCCAGCAGCTATTTCTACGAGCAGTACTTC.

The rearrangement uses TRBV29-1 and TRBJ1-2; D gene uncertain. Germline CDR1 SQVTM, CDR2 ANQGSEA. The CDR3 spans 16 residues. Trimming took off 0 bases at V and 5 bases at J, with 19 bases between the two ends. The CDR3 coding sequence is TGCAGCGTTGAAGACCATCGAGTGGCCGCGGGGTATGGCTACACCTTC. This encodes CSVEDHRVAAGYGYTF.

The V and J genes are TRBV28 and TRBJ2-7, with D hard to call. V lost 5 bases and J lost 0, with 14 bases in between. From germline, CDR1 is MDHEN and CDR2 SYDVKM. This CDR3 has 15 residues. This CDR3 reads CASSPLYPSSYEQYF. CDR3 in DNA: TGTGCCAGCAGTCCCCTCTACCCGAGCTCCTACGAGCAGTACTTC.

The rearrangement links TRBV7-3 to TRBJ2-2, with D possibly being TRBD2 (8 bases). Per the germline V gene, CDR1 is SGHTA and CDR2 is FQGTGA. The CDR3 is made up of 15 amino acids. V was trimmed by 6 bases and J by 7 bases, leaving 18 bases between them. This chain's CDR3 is CASSFGQAGGGELFF. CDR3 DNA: TGTGCCAGCAGTTTCGGACAGGCGGGAGGCGGGGAGCTGTTTTTT.

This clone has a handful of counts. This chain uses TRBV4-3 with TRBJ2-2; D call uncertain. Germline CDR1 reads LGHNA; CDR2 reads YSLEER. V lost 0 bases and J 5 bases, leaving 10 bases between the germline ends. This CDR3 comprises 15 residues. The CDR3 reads CASSQDGLPTGELFF. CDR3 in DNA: TGCGCCAGCAGCCAAGACGGGCTACCAACCGGGGAGCTGTTTTTT.

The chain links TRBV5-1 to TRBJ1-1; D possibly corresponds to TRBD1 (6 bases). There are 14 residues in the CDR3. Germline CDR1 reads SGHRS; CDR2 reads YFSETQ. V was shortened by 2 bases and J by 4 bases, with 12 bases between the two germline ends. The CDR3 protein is CASSLGGLGTEAFF. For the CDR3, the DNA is TGCGCCAGCAGCTTAGGGGGGTTAGGCACTGAAGCTTTCTTT. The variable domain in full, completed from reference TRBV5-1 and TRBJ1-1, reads KAGVTQTPRYLIKTRGQQVTLSCSPISGHRSVSWYQQTPGQGLQFLFEYFSETQRNKGNFPGRFSGRQFSNSRSEMNVSTLELGDSALYLCASSLGGLGTEAFFGQGTRLTVV.

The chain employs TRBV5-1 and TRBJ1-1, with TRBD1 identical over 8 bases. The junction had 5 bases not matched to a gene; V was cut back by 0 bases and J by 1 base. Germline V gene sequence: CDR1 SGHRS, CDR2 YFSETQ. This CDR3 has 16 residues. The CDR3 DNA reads TGCGCCAGCAGCTTGGGAGCAGGGGGCGGGAACACTGAAGCTTTCTTT. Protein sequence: CASSLGAGGGNTEAFF.

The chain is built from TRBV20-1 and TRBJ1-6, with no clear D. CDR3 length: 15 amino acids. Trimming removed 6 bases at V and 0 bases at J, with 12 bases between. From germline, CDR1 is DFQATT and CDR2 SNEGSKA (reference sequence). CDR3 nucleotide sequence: TGCAGTGCCCCAGACACGAGCTCCTATAATTCACCCCTCCACTTT. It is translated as CSAPDTSSYNSPLHF.

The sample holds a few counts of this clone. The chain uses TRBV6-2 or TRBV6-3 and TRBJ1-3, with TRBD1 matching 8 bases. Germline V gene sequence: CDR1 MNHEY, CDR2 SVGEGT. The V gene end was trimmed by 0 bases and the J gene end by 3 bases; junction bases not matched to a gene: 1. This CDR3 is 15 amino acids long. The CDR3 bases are TGTGCCAGCAGTTACTCGACAGGGGTTGGAAACACCATATATTTT. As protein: CASSYSTGVGNTIYF.

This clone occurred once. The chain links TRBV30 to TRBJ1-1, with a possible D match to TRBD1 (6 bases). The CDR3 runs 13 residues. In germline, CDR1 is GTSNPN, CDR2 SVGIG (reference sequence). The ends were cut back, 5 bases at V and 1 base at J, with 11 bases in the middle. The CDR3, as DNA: TGTGCCTGGCGTCGACAGGCGAACACTGAAGCTTTCTTT. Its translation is CAWRRQANTEAFF.

In nucleotides, the CDR3 is TGTGCCAGTAGTTTGCGGGCCACGACTAATCAGCCCCAGCATTTT. This sequence encodes CASSLRATTNQPQHF. V and J are TRBV19 and TRBJ1-5, with no clear D. Trimming took 5 bases from V and 4 from J, leaving 15 bases between them. The germline V gene has CDR1 LNHDA and CDR2 SQIVND (reference sequence). The CDR3 has 15 residues.

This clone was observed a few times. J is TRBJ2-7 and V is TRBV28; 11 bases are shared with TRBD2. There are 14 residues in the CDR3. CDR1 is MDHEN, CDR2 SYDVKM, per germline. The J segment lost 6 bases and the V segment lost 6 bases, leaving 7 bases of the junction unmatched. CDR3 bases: TGTGCCAGCAGAAATCTAGCGGGAGGAAGCGAGCAGTACTTC. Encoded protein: CASRNLAGGSEQYF.

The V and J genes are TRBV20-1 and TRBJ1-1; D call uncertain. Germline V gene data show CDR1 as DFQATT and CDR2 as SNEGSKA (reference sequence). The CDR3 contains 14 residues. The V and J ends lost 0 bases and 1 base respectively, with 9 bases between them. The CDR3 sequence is CSARDLRGNTEAFF. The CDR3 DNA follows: TGCAGTGCTAGAGATCTTAGAGGGAACACTGAAGCTTTCTTT.

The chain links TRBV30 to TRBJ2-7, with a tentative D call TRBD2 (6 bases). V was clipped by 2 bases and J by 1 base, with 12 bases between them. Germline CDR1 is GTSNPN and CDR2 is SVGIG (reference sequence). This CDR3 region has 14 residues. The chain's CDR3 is CAWSSGDLSYEQYF. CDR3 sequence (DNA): TGTGCCTGGAGTTCCGGGGACTTATCCTACGAGCAGTACTTC.

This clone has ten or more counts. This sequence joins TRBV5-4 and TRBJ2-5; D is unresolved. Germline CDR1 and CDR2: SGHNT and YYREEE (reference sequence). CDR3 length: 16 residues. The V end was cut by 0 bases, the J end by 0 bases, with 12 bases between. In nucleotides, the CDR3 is TGTGCCAGCAGCTTGGGGACGGCGGTCTACCAAGAGACCCAGTACTTC. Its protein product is CASSLGTAVYQETQYF.

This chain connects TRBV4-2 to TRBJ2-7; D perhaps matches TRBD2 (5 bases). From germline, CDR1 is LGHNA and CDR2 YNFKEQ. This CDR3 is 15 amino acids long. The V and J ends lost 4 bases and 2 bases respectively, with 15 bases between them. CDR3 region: CASSPRRDGAYEQYF. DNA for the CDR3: TGTGCCAGCAGCCCCCGCCGGGATGGGGCCTACGAGCAGTACTTC.

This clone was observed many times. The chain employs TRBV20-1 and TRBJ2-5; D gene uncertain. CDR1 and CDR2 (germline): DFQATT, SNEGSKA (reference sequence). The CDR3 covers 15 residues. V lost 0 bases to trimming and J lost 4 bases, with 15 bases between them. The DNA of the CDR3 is TGCAGTGCTAGAGATCCCAGGACGGGCCCAGAGACCCAGTACTTC. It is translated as CSARDPRTGPETQYF.

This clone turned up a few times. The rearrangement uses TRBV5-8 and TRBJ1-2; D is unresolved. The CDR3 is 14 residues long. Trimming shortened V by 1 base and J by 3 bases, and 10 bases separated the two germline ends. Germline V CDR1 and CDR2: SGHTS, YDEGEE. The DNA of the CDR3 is TGTGCCAGCAGCTTGACCTCAGGAGACTATGGCTACACCTTC. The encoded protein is CASSLTSGDYGYTF. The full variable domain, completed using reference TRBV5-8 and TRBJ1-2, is EAGVTQSPTHLIKTRGQQATLRCSPISGHTSVYWYQQALGLGLQFLLWYDEGEERNRGNFPPRFSGRQFPNYSSELNVNALELEDSALYLCASSLTSGDYGYTFGSGTRLTVV.

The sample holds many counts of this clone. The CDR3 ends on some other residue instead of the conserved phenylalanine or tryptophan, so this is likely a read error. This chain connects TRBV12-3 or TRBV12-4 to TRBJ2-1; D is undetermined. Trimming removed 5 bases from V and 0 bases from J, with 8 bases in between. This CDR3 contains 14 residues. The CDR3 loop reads CASSGESSYNEQFV. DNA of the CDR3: TGTGCCAGCAGTGGAGAAAGCTCCTACAATGAGCAGTTCGTC.

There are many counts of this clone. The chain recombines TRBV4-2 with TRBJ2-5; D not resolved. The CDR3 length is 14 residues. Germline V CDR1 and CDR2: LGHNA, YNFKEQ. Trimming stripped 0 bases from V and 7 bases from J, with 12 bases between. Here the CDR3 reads CASSQDQVTGTQYF. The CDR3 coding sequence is TGTGCCAGCAGCCAAGATCAGGTTACTGGGACCCAGTACTTC.

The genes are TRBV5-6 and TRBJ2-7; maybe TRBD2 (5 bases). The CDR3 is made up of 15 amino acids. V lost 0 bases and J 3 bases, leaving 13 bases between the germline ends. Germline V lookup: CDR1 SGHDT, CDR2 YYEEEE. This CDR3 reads CASSLARGNFYEQYF. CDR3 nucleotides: TGTGCCAGCAGCTTGGCCCGGGGTAACTTCTACGAGCAGTACTTC.

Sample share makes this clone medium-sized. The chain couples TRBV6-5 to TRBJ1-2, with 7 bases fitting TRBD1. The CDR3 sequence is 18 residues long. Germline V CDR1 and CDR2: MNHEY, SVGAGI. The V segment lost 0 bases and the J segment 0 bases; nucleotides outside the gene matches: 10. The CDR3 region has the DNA TGTGCCAGCAGTTACTCGTCGGACAGGTTAAATTCTAACTATGGCTACACCTTC. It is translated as CASSYSSDRLNSNYGYTF.

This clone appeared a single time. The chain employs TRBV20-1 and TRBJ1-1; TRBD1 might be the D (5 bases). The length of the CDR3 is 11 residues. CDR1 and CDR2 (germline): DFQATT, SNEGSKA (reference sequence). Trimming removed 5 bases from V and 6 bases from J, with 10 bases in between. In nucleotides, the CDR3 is TGCAGTGCTTACAGACAGCCTGAAGCTTTCTTT. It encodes CSAYRQPEAFF.

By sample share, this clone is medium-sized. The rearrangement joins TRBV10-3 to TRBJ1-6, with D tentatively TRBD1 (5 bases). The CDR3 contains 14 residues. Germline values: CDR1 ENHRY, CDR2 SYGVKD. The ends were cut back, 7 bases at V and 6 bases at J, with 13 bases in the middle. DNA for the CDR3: TGTGCCATCACCCGGGACGAAGCTAATTCACCCCTCCACTTT. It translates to CAITRDEANSPLHF.

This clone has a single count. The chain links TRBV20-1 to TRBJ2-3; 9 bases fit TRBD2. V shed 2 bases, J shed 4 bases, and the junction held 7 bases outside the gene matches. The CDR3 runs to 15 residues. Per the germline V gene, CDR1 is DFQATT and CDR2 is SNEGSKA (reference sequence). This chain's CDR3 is CSARNIAGDSDTQYF. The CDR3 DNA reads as TGCAGTGCTAGAAATATAGCGGGAGATTCAGATACGCAGTATTTT.

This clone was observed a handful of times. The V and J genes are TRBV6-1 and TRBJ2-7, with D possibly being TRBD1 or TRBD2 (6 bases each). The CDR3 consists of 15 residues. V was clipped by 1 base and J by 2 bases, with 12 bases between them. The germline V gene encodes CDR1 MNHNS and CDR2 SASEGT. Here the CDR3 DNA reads TGTGCCAGCAGTGAAGAGGGGGGAGGCCCCTACGAGCAGTACTTC. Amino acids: CASSEEGGGPYEQYF.